Here is one TCR beta chain with its context. This clonotype appeared a single time. The antigen it binds to is not known. One base away there is no much larger clone; base qualities are not given. This sample was taken from a study of blood T cells in healthy people across ages (dated by TCRdb to about 2015). General notes on the study: Template switching captured roughly one uniquely barcoded TCR beta cDNA molecule per two T cells in model experiments. The study measured age-related changes in TCR beta repertoire diversity using deep sequencing normalized with unique cDNA molecular identifiers. Donors were grouped into four age groups: young (average approximately 15 years), middle-aged (around 39), aged (over 55) and long-lived (around 82). To avoid experimental bias, donors of different ages were distributed randomly across sequencing lanes. The study analyzed two additional independent replicas of 1 million unique cDNA reads from the same blood draw for two donors, one aged 18 to 30 and one aged 80 or older.

The donors were about 40 Caucasian individuals from Russia, aged roughly 6 to 90 years, who were systemically healthy. Each donor gave about 9.7 milliliters of peripheral blood, drawn into EDTA-treated Vacutainer tubes. Ficoll-Paque density-gradient centrifugation was used to isolate PBMCs, with at least 6.5 million per sample. Total RNA, at least 6 micrograms per sample, was extracted from PBMCs with Trizol reagent. For every donor, an aliquot of PBMCs went through flow cytometry to measure the percentages of naive CD45RAhigh/CD27high T cells. From the cysteine up to the phenylalanine, the CDR3 has a length of 15 residues. The sequence is cut down to CDR3 DNA, 45 bases in frame from base 1. Looking up the germline V gene (reference sequence) yields CDR1 SEHNR and CDR2 FQNEAQ. Trimming takes 3 bases from V and 9 bases from J, and the germline ends sit 15 bases apart. Overall study outcomes, separate from this receptor: Observed TCR beta diversity correlated strongly with the percentage of naive T cells measured by flow cytometry. Observed TCR beta diversity per million T cells fell roughly linearly with age, and a significant reduction was already apparent by age around 39. Estimates of total diversity based on one million sequenced T cells were regarded as lower bounds and as underestimates. Donor CMV infection status was unknown, potentially confounding age-related changes in expanded clonotypes. Compared with the aged group, more naive CD4+ T cells, fewer expanded clones and increased TCR diversity were shown by the long-lived group, suggesting age selection. Because profiling used bulk unsorted PBMCs, naive and antigen-experienced compartments could not be compared conclusively.

Library preparation was by 5' RACE. Sequencing was carried out with an Illumina HiSeq 2500. A second PCR of about 6 to 11 cycles was run with a J-beta primer mix and a sample-barcoded 5' primer. A template-switch 5' adaptor carrying 12 random nucleotides introduced a unique molecular identifier onto each TCR beta cDNA molecule. Each sample yielded at least 2.5 million CDR3-containing paired-end reads. First-strand cDNA was synthesized from all RNA with the Mint cDNA synthesis kit, primed by a TRBC-specific oligonucleotide. All cDNA was treated with uracil-DNA glycosylase and then went through a first 18-cycle PCR with the universal primers M1SS and BC2_uni_R. In the paper's pipeline: For normalization, 1 million high-quality reads, each with a distinct molecular identifier, were randomly selected from each sample. Instead of being binned into consensus sequences, reads that shared molecular identifiers were thrown out. MiTCR, set to a Q25 quality threshold and the strictest error-elimination algorithm, was used for CDR3 identification, clonotype clustering and error correction. A nonparametric unseen species model using Euler transformation provided a lower-bound estimate of total TCR beta diversity. TCRdb reanalyzed the raw reads on its own, using fastp at Q25 for trimming and MiXCR for clone calling, and kept in-frame beta chains. CDR3 protein sequences are deduplicated, and each keeps its most common genes and DNA. What appears here as the V and J calls and clone size reflects TCRdb's work, not the paper's. Within this sample are about 1.8 million distinct CDR3 sequences, with 49% of them counted one time only. The ten biggest clones cover approximately 2.1% of the sample.

This TCR was sampled from a woman aged 35 to 49 in good health. Material for sequencing was blood. This sequence uses TRBV7-9 and TRBJ1-6; the D gene assignment is ambiguous. The DNA sequence is as follows: TGTGCCAGCAGCTTTCCCATGGCGTCCCTTTCACCCCTCCACTTT. Its coded protein is CASSFPMASLSPLHF.